This TCR beta chain was sequenced in a study of human T cells and chemical hapten exposure. About the research overall: TCR yield per sample varied, mainly due to pooled library volumes.

Time point given: patch test 1, 2 weeks after DPC sensitization. Treatment reported: therapeutic diphenylcyclopropenone sensitization with weekly scalp DPC. Using its own MiXCR run on the RACE reads, TCRdb lists one record per CDR3 protein. The data contain about 99,000 distinct CDR3 sequences, around 12% of them singletons. This CDR3 spans 14 amino acids. V was pared by 2 bases and J by 2 bases, with 8 bases between. Germline lookup yields CDR1 KGHSH and CDR2 LQKENI. This clonotype was observed at least ten times. Source: whole blood, taken in connection with sensitization to the hapten diphenylcyclopropenone (DPC). This clonotype was obtained from a woman aged 40 to 50 with alopecia areata. Some clones in this sample may be carry-over from other donors' samples. This chain joins TRBV18 and TRBJ2-3; a weak D match, TRBD1 (5 bases). The CDR3 DNA reads TGTGCCAGCTCACCAGCAGGGCTCACAGATACGCAGTATTTT. This sequence encodes CASSPAGLTDTQYF.